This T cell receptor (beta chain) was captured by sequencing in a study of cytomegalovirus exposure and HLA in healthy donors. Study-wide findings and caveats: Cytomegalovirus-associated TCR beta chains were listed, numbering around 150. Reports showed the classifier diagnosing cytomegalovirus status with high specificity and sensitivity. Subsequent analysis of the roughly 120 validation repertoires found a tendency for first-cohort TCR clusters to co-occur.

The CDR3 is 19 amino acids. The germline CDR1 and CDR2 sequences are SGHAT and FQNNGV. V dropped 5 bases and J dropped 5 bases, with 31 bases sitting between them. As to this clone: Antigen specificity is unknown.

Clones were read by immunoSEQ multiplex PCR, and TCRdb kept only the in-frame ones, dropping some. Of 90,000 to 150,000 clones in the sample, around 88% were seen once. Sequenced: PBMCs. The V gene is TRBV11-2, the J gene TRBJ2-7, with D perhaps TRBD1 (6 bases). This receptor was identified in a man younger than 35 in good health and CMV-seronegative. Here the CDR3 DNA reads TGTGCCAGCAGCCCTCTTAGGGTGAGGGGACAAGGGCAGCTCCACGAGCAGTACTTC. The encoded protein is CASSPLRVRGQGQLHEQYF.